This TCR beta chain originates from a study of blood T cells in healthy people across ages. V was pared by 6 bases and J by 1 base, with 9 bases between. In germline, CDR1 is MNHEY, CDR2 SVGAGI. The CDR3 contains 13 residues. Study results and caveats: Estimated diversity across one million T cells was deemed an underestimate. The study found more naive CD4+ cells and higher diversity in long-lived than aged donors. PBMCs that were unsorted prevented a conclusive naive versus antigen-experienced comparison.

Notes on this clonotype: Its antigen is unknown.

Next came a second PCR, run for about 7 to 12 cycles, which used a sample-barcoded 5' primer along with a J-beta primer mix. TCRdb re-called the 5' RACE reads with MiXCR, one entry per CDR3 protein. The sample contains 1.5 million to 2 million distinct CDR3 sequences, about two fifths of which appear only once. RNA extraction gave at least 5.5 micrograms of total RNA per sample. The clonotype originates from a human donor in good health. The chain joins TRBV6-5 to TRBJ1-1; no clear D gene. The sequenced sample was blood. Here the CDR3 DNA reads TGTGCCAGCAGCTCCCCACGGAACACTGAAGCTTTCTTT. It is translated as CASSSPRNTEAFF.